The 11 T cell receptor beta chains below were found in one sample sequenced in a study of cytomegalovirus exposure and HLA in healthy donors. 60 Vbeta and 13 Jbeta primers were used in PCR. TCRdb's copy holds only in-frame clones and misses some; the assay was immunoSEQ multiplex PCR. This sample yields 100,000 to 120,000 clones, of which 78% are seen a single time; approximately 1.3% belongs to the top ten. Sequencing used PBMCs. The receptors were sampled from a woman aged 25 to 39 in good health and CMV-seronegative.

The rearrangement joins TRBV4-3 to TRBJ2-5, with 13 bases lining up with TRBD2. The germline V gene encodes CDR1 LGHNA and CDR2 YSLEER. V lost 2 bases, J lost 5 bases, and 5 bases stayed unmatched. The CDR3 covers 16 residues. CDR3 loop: CASSQTSGGVQETQYF. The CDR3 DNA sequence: TGCGCCAGCAGCCAAACTAGCGGGGGGGTCCAGGAGACCCAGTACTTC.

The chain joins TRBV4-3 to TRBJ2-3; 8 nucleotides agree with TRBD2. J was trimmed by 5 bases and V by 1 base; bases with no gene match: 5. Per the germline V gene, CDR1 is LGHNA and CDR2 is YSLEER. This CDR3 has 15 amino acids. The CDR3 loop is CASSQVSGSLDTQYF. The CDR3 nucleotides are TGCGCCAGCAGCCAAGTGAGCGGGAGTTTAGATACGCAGTATTTT.

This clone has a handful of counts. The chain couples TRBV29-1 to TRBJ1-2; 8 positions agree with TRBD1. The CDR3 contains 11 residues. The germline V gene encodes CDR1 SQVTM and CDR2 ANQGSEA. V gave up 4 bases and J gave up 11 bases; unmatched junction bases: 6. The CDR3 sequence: CSVARTGSYTF. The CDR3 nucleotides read TGCAGCGTTGCGCGGACAGGGAGTTACACCTTC.

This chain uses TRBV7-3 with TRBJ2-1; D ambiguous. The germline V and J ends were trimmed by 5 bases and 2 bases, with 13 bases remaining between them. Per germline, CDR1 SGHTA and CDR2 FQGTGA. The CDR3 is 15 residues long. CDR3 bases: TGTGCCAGCAGCCGCTCGCAGTCAGCCTACAATGAGCAGTTCTTC. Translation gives CASSRSQSAYNEQFF.

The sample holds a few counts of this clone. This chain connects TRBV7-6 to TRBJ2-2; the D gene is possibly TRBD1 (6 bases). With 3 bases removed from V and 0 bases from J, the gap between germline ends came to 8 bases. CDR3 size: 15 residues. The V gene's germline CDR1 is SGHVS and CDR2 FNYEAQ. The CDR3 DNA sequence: TGTGCCAGCAGCTTCGGACAGCCGAACACCGGGGAGCTGTTTTTT. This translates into CASSFGQPNTGELFF. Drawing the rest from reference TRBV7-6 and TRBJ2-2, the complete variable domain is GAGVSQSPRYKVTKRGQDVALRCDPISGHVSLYWYRQALGQGPEFLTYFNYEAQQDKSGLPNDRFSAERPEGSISTLTIQRTEQRDSAMYRCASSFGQPNTGELFFGEGSRLTVL.

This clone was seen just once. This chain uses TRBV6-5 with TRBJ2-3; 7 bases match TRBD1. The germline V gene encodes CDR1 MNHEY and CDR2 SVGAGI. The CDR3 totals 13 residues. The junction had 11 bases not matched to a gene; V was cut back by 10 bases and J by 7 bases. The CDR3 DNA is TGTGCCACCAGAGGACAGGCAGGGAATACGCAGTATTTT. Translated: CATRGQAGNTQYF.

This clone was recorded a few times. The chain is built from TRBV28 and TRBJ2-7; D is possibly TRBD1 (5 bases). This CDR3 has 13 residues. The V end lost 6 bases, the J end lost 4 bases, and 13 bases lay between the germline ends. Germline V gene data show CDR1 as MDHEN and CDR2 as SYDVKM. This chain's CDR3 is CASSGKNRYEQYF. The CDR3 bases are TGTGCCAGCAGCGGAAAAAACAGGTACGAGCAGTACTTC.

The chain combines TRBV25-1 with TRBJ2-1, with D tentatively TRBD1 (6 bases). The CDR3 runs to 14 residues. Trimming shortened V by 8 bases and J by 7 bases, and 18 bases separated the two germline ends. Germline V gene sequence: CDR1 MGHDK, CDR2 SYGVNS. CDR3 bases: TGTGCCAGCGGCCGGGACACTCGCAATAATGAGCAGTTCTTC. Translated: CASGRDTRNNEQFF.

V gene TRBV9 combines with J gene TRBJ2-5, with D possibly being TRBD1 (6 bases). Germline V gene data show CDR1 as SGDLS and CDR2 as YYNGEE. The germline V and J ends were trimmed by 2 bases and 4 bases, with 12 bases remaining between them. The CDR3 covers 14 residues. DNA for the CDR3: TGTGCCAGCAGCGTCGCCGGGACAACAGAGACCCAGTACTTC. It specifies CASSVAGTTETQYF.

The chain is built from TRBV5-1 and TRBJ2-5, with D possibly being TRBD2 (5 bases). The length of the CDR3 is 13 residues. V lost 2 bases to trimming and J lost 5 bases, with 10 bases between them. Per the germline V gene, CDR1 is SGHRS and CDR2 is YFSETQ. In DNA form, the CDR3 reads TGCGCCAGCAGCTTTAGGCCGGGGGAGACCCAGTACTTC. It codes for CASSFRPGETQYF.

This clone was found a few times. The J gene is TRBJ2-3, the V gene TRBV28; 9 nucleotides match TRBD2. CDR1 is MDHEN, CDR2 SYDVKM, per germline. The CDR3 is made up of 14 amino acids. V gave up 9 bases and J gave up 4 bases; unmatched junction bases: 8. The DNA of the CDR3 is TGTGCCAGTGCGGGCGGGAGGGGGTCAGATACGCAGTATTTT. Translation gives CASAGGRGSDTQYF.